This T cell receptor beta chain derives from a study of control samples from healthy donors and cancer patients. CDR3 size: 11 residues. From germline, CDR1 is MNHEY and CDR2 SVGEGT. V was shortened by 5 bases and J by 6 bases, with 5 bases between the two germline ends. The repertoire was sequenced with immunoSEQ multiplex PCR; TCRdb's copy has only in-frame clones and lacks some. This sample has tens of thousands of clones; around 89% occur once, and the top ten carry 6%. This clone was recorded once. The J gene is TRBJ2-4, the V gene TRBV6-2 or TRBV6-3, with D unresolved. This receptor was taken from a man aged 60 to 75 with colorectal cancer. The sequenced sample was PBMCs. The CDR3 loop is CASSQINIQYF. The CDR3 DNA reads TGTGCCAGCAGTCAAATAAACATTCAGTACTTC.